One and the same sample provided the 10 T cell receptor beta chains below, sequenced in a study of regulatory T cells in long-lasting Graves disease. Sequencing libraries for TCR beta were prepared with iRepertoire HTBI primers and Arm-PCR of CDR3 regions. MiXCR, run by TCRdb on the multiplex PCR reads, gives a single entry per CDR3 protein. This sample carries approximately 540,000 distinct CDR3 sequences, about 12% of them seen once, and the ten largest clones take approximately 9%. Time point indicated: newly diagnosed GD, antithyroid drugs for less than 3 months. The TCR library was made from RNA that had been extracted from PBMCs in TRIzol. The sample was also reused in another study, on T cells in Graves' hyperthyroidism and ophthalmopathy.

The source material was peripheral blood mononuclear cells (PBMCs), sampled at new diagnosis, from a patient treated with antithyroid drugs. The receptors derive from a woman aged 30 to 39 with Graves disease.

Many counts were recorded for this clonotype. This chain joins TRBV28 and TRBJ1-2; 7 bases are shared with TRBD1. Unmatched junction bases numbered 18, after V lost 2 bases and J lost 6 bases. CDR1 and CDR2 (germline): MDHEN, SYDVKM. This CDR3 comprises 18 residues. As DNA, the CDR3 is TGTGCCAGCAGTTTAGGCCCAAGAAACAGGGGACTCGGGGATGGCTACACCTTC. It yields the protein CASSLGPRNRGLGDGYTF.

This clonotype was observed a few times. One base away lies a much larger clone, so this may be a sequencing read error. The chain employs TRBV3-1 and TRBJ2-1, with D unresolved. From germline, CDR1 is LGHDT and CDR2 YNNKEL (reference sequence). This CDR3 has 13 amino acids. The CDR3 DNA is TGTGCCAGCAGCCTTCACCCTCGTAATGAGCAGTCCTTC. Translated, it gives CASSLHPRNEQSF.

The chain couples TRBV12-3 or TRBV12-4 to TRBJ2-7; 11 nucleotides align to TRBD2. This CDR3 is 16 amino acids long. After removal of 0 bases from V and 4 bases from J, the junction contained 5 bases not matched to a gene. CDR3 amino acids: CASSLARASGGYEQYF. For the CDR3, the DNA is TGTGCCAGCAGTTTAGCGAGGGCTAGCGGGGGGTACGAGCAGTACTTC.

The chain carries TRBV20-1 and TRBJ2-7; 8 nucleotides line up with TRBD2. The germline CDR1 and CDR2 sequences are DFQATT and SNEGSKA (reference sequence). Trimming at V came to 3 bases and at J to 7 bases, leaving 8 bases not matched to a gene. This CDR3 comprises 13 residues. The CDR3 coding sequence is TGCAGTGCTAGTAGAGCGGGAGCTTGGGAGCAGTACTTC. Its translation is CSASRAGAWEQYF.

Ten or more counts support this clonotype. V gene TRBV20-1 combines with J gene TRBJ2-3; maybe TRBD2 (6 bases). This CDR3 comprises 13 residues. The V and J ends lost 2 bases and 6 bases respectively, with 12 bases between them. Per the germline V gene, CDR1 is DFQATT and CDR2 is SNEGSKA (reference sequence). The CDR3 protein is CSARTPGVDTQYF. For the CDR3, the DNA is TGCAGTGCTAGAACACCGGGGGTGGATACGCAGTATTTT.

The chain employs TRBV9 and TRBJ2-3; either TRBD1 or TRBD2 may fit D (6 bases each). Germline V gives CDR1 SGDLS, CDR2 YYNGEE. This CDR3 spans 16 amino acids. Trimming cost V 0 bases and J 0 bases, with 11 bases left between them. Here the CDR3 reads CASSVVEGGSTDTQYF. The CDR3 DNA follows: TGTGCCAGCAGCGTAGTAGAGGGGGGTAGCACAGATACGCAGTATTTT.

The sample holds many counts of this clonotype. The CDR3 coding sequence is TGCAGTGCTCCCAATCATAGCTCCTATAATTCACCCCTCCACTTT. Translated, it gives CSAPNHSSYNSPLHF. The chain is built from TRBV20-1 and TRBJ1-6; D uncertain. Germline assignment: CDR1 DFQATT and CDR2 SNEGSKA (reference sequence). With 5 bases removed from V and 0 bases from J, the gap between germline ends came to 11 bases. The CDR3 loop spans 15 amino acids.

This clonotype showed up many times. The chain has TRBV20-1 and TRBJ1-2; TRBD1 is a possible D gene (6 bases). With 6 bases removed from V and 1 base from J, the gap between germline ends came to 9 bases. This CDR3 is built from 12 residues. Germline CDR1 reads DFQATT; CDR2 reads SNEGSKA (reference sequence). CDR3 DNA: TGCAGTGCCTCAGGGGTTAACTATGGCTACACCTTC. Its protein product is CSASGVNYGYTF.

This clonotype was observed many times. J is TRBJ1-2 and V is TRBV3-1; D is ambiguous. The length of the CDR3 is 16 residues. Germline V CDR1 and CDR2: LGHDT, YNNKEL (reference sequence). Trimming cost V 4 bases and J 4 bases, with 19 bases left between them. The CDR3 DNA is TGTGCCAGCAGCCGGTCAAAGTGGCAGTTTAGCTATGGCTACACCTTC. It encodes CASSRSKWQFSYGYTF.

The chain has TRBV30 and TRBJ1-1; D remains unclear. Germline V gene data show CDR1 as GTSNPN and CDR2 as SVGIG (reference sequence). V was clipped by 4 bases and J by 1 base, with 10 bases between them. The CDR3 covers 13 residues. The CDR3 sequence is CAWTSLRNTEAFF. CDR3 in DNA: TGTGCCTGGACCAGTTTAAGGAACACTGAAGCTTTCTTT. Filled out from reference TRBV30 and TRBJ1-1, the complete variable domain reads SQTIHQWPATLVQPVGSPLSLECTVEGTSNPNLYWYRQAAGRGLQLLFYSVGIGQISSEVPQNLSASRPQDRQFILSSKKLLLSDSGFYLCAWTSLRNTEAFFGQGTRLTVV.